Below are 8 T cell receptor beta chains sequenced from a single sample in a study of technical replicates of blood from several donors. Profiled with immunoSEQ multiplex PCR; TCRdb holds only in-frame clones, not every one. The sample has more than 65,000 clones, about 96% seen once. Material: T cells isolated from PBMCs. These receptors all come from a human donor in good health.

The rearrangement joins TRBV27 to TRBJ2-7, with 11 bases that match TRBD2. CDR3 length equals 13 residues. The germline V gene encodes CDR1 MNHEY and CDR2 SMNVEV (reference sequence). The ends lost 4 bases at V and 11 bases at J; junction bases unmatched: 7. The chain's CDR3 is CASSYGLAGAEYF. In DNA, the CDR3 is TGTGCCAGCAGTTACGGACTAGCGGGCGCTGAGTACTTC.

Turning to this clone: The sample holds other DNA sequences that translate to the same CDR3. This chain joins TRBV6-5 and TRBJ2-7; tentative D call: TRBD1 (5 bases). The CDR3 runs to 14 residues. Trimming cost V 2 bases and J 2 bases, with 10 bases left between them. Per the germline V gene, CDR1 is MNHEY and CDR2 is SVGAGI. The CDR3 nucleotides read TGTGCCAGCAGTTACGCAGGGCCCACCTACGAGCAGTACTTC. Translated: CASSYAGPTYEQYF.

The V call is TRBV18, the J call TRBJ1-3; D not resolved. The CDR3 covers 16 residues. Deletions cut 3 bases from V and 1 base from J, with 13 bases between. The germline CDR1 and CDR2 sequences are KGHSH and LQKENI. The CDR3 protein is CASSPAGSYSGNTIYF. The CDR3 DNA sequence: TGTGCCAGCTCACCTGCCGGGTCCTATTCTGGAAACACCATATATTTT.

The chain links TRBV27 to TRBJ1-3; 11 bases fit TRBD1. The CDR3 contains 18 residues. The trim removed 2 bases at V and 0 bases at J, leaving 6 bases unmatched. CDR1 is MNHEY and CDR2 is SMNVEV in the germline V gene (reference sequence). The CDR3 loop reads CASSLPGTGGNSGNTIYF. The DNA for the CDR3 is TGTGCCAGCAGTTTACCCGGGACAGGGGGGAACTCTGGAAACACCATATATTTT.

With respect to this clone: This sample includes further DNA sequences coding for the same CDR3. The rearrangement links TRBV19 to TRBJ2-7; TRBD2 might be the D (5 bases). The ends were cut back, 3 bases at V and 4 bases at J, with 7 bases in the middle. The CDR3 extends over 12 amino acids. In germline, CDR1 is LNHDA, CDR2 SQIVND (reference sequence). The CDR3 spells CASSIGGYEQYF. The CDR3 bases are TGTGCCAGTAGTATCGGCGGGTACGAGCAGTACTTC.

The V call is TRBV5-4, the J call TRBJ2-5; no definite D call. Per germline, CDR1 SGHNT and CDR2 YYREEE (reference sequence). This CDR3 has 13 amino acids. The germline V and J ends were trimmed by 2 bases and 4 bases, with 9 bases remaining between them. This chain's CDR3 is CASSFGSIETQYF. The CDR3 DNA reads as TGTGCCAGCAGCTTTGGCTCCATAGAGACCCAGTACTTC.

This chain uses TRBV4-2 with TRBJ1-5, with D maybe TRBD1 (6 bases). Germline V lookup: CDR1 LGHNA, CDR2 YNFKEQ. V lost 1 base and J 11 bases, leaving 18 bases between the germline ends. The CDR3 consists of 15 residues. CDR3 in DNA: TGTGCCAGCAGCCAAGTGGGGGCCGCTCAATGGACCCAGCATTTT. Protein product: CASSQVGAAQWTQHF.

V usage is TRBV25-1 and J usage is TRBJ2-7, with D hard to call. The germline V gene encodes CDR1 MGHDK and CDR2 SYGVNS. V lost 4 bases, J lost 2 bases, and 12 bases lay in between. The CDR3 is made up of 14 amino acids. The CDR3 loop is CASSALRETYEQYF. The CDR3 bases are TGTGCCAGCAGTGCCTTACGCGAAACCTACGAGCAGTACTTC.